One and the same sample provided the 16 T cell receptor beta chains below, sequenced in a study of blood T cell repertoires in COVID-19. TCRdb keeps only in-frame clones here, not all; method: immunoSEQ multiplex PCR. Of 150,000 to 200,000 clones listed, roughly 86% are singletons. Specimen: peripheral blood. The receptors stem from a man in his forties with active or convalescent COVID-19.

J is TRBJ2-7 and V is TRBV30; TRBD2 aligns across 14 bases. Trimming took 5 bases from V and 2 from J; bases not matched to a gene: 14. CDR1 GTSNPN and CDR2 SVGIG come from the germline V gene (reference sequence). The CDR3 is 18 amino acids. CDR3 nucleotide sequence: TGTGCCTGGGATGCGTGGAGGACTAGCGGGGGGCCCACCTACGAGCAGTACTTC. Its translation is CAWDAWRTSGGPTYEQYF.

V usage is TRBV5-1 and J usage is TRBJ2-1, with 9 bases matching TRBD1. This CDR3 is built from 15 residues. From germline, CDR1 is SGHRS and CDR2 YFSETQ. V shed 4 bases and J 2 bases; nucleotides not matched to a gene: 4. CDR3 sequence: CASSRTGDTYNEQFF. CDR3 nucleotide sequence: TGCGCCAGCAGCCGGACAGGGGATACCTACAATGAGCAGTTCTTC.

J is TRBJ2-5 and V is TRBV30, with 15 bases matching TRBD2. Trimming cost V 3 bases and J 2 bases; bases outside gene matches: 4. Looked up from germline, CDR1 is GTSNPN and CDR2 is SVGIG (reference sequence). The CDR3 has 16 amino acids. The CDR3 DNA reads as TGTGCCTGGAGCGCGGGACTAGCGGGGGGACAAGAGACCCAGTACTTC. The encoded protein is CAWSAGLAGGQETQYF.

The chain employs TRBV12-3 or TRBV12-4 and TRBJ1-1, with D perhaps matching TRBD1 (5 bases). V lost 8 bases and J 7 bases, leaving 14 bases between the germline ends. The CDR3 is 12 amino acids. This chain's CDR3 is CASAIGGFEAFF. CDR3 bases: TGTGCCAGCGCAATCGGGGGTTTTGAAGCTTTCTTT.

The chain employs TRBV4-3 and TRBJ1-5; D gene uncertain. There are 14 residues in the CDR3. Trimming removed 0 bases at V and 7 bases at J, with 10 bases between. Germline values: CDR1 LGHNA, CDR2 YSLEER. The chain's CDR3 is CASSQDRKRQPQHF. CDR3 coding DNA: TGCGCCAGCAGCCAAGATAGGAAGAGGCAGCCCCAGCATTTT.

The rearrangement links TRBV28 to TRBJ1-1; D ambiguous. CDR3 length: 14 residues. V lost 4 bases and J lost 4, with 13 bases in between. Germline CDR1 MDHEN, CDR2 SYDVKM. In DNA, the CDR3 is TGTGCCAGCAGTTCGGACGGGAGAGTCACTGAAGCTTTCTTT. Encoded protein: CASSSDGRVTEAFF.

The rearrangement links TRBV3-1 (or the pseudogene TRBV3-2) to TRBJ2-3; a weak D match, TRBD2 (7 bases). Per the germline V gene, CDR1 is LGHDT and CDR2 is YNNKEL (reference sequence). The V end was cut by 2 bases, the J end by 0 bases, with 12 bases between. The CDR3 totals 16 residues. CDR3 in DNA: TGTGCCAGCAGCCAAAGGGGGGGTAGTAGCACAGATACGCAGTATTTT. Protein sequence: CASSQRGGSSTDTQYF.

The CDR3 DNA sequence: TGTGCCAGCAGCTTAGGCGGGCCAGTTCGGCACACTGAAGCTTTCTTT. Translation: CASSLGGPVRHTEAFF. V and J are TRBV7-2 and TRBJ1-1; D is uncertain. Germline-derived CDR1 and CDR2 are SGHTA and FQGNSA. CDR3 length: 16 amino acids. V was cut by 1 base and J by 3 bases, with 15 bases left in between.

CDR3 in amino acids: CASSYASGGSQPQHF. In DNA form, the CDR3 reads TGTGCCAGCAGTTACGCGTCAGGGGGAAGTCAGCCCCAGCATTTT. J is TRBJ1-5 and V is TRBV6-5; 7 nucleotides line up with TRBD1. Unmatched junction bases numbered 7, after V lost 2 bases and J lost 6 bases. The germline V gene encodes CDR1 MNHEY and CDR2 SVGAGI. CDR3 length equals 15 residues.

This chain connects TRBV27 to TRBJ2-7; the D is unclear. Germline lookup yields CDR1 MNHEY and CDR2 SMNVEV (reference sequence). Trimming stripped 0 bases from V and 4 bases from J, with 4 bases between. The CDR3 has 12 residues. CDR3 nucleotide sequence: TGTGCCAGCAGTTTATCCCCATACGAGCAGTACTTC. Encoded protein: CASSLSPYEQYF.

The J gene is TRBJ1-6, the V gene TRBV30, with a weak D call TRBD1 (5 bases). This CDR3 contains 14 residues. Germline V gives CDR1 GTSNPN, CDR2 SVGIG (reference sequence). V dropped 2 bases and J dropped 7 bases, with 12 bases sitting between them. The CDR3 DNA is TGTGCCTGGAGTCAGGGTGGAAAGAATTCACCCCTCCACTTT. Its translation: CAWSQGGKNSPLHF.

V is TRBV15 and J is TRBJ2-3; D possibly corresponds to TRBD2 (7 bases). Germline lookup yields CDR1 LNHNV and CDR2 YYDKDF (reference sequence). CDR3 length: 16 residues. Trimming pared 1 base from V and 5 bases from J, leaving 16 bases between. The DNA for the CDR3 is TGTGCCACCAGCAGAGGAGGGGGGGGCCGAGGAGATACGCAGTATTTT. Amino acids: CATSRGGGGRGDTQYF.

The chain links TRBV24-1 to TRBJ2-1; 10 bases align to TRBD1. This CDR3 is built from 16 residues. The germline V gene has CDR1 KGHDR and CDR2 SFDVKD. Trimming cost V 5 bases and J 1 base; bases outside gene matches: 4. This chain's CDR3 is CATSGEDRGSYNEQFF. As DNA, the CDR3 is TGTGCCACCAGTGGGGAGGACAGGGGGTCCTACAATGAGCAGTTCTTC.

The CDR3 here is CASSLSRGSDTQYF. DNA for the CDR3: TGCGCCAGCAGCTTGTCCCGGGGATCAGATACGCAGTATTTT. The V gene is TRBV5-1, the J gene TRBJ2-3, with D perhaps matching TRBD2 (5 bases). The CDR3 length is 14 residues. From germline, CDR1 is SGHRS and CDR2 YFSETQ. The V end lost 1 base, the J end lost 4 bases, and 10 bases lay between the germline ends.

Details on this clone: The junction does not match germline at one end; this may be a read error. The chain recombines TRBV4-2 with TRBJ2-2; the D is unclear. CDR1 is LGHNA and CDR2 is YNFKEQ in the germline V gene. The CDR3 loop spans 16 amino acids. This CDR3 is CASSQDRGAKTGELFF. The CDR3 bases are TGTGCCAGCAGCCAAGATCGAGGCGCGAAGACCGGGGAGCTGTTTTTT.

The sample holds one count of this clone. This chain joins TRBV6-4 and TRBJ2-5; 9 bases are a match to TRBD2. Trimming took 10 bases from V and 10 from J; bases not matched to a gene: 10. This CDR3 comprises 12 residues. In germline, CDR1 is MRHNA, CDR2 SNTAGT. In nucleotides, the CDR3 is TGTGCCACCGCGGGGGGGCCCGTGGGCCAGTACTTC. It encodes CATAGGPVGQYF.